A selection of T cell receptor beta chains follows, all from one sample in a study of T cell responses to AZD1222 COVID-19 vaccine. TCRdb keeps only in-frame clones here, not all; method: immunoSEQ multiplex PCR. Found here are 180,000 or so clones, approximately 91% of them singletons; the top ten hold 1.5% to 2%. The specimen was peripheral blood, collected 28 days after the second AZD1222 dose. The receptors were sampled from an adult who received the AZD1222 COVID-19 vaccine. Both conserved end residues are part of each CDR3. Each record gives: V gene, CDR3 protein.

TRBV7-9 CASSSGTDEQYF
TRBV7-9 CASTPRQGNSRTDTQYF
TRBV18 CASSLDRDQPQHF
TRBV7-2 CASSLDSSGVTEAFF
TRBV2 CASSGPAPLNQPQHF
TRBV7-9 CASSLVSGGNEQFF
TRBV6-5 CASSFRQGAGYGYTF
TRBV7-2 CASSPLASSGQFF
TRBV7-2 CASSPGLAGGQETQYF
TRBV3-1/TRBV3-2 CASSQDPAGPGGTQYF
TRBV10-2 CASSSGDRGNQPQHF
TRBV2 CASRGSTGGGGYTF
TRBV7-9 CASSSQQNQPQHF
TRBV5-1 CASSLDGAHNQPQHF
TRBV3-1/TRBV3-2 CASSQLGETQYF
TRBV6-5 CASSSGEKLYEQYF
TRBV14 CASSPSLLQETQYF
TRBV11-2 CASSSTTRDF
TRBV18 CASSPRQEEKLFF
TRBV5-1 CASSLGLAVQETQYF
TRBV7-5 CARSQAGRAGTGELFF
TRBV23-1 CAYFIEKGGLNQPQHF
TRBV20-1 CSASRPGGGQPQHF
TRBV27 CASSLVAFQPQHF